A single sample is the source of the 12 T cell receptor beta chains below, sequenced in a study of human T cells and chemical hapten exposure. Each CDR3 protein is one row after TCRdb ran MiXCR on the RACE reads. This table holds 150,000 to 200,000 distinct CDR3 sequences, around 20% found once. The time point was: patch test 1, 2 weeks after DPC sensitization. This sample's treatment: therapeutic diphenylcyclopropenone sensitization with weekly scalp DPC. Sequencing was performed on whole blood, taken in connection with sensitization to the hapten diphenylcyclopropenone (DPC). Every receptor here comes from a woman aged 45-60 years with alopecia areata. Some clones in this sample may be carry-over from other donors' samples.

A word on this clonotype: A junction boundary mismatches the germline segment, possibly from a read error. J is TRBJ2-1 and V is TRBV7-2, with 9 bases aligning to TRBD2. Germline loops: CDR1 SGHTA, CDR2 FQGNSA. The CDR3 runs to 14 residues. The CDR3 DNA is TGTGGCAGCAGCATCGTAGCGGGAGACAATGAGCAGTTCTTC. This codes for CGSSIVAGDNEQFF.

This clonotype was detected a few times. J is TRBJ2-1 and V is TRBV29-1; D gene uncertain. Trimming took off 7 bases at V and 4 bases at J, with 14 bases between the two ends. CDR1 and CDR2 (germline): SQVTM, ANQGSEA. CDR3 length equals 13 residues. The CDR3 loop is CSGIPLGYNEQFF. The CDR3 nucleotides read TGCAGCGGAATACCCCTCGGGTACAATGAGCAGTTCTTC.

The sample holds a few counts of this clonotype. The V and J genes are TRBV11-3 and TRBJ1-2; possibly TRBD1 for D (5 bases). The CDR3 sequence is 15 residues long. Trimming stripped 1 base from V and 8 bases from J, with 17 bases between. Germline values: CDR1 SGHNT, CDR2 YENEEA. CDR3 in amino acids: CASSLGRDGGGGYTF. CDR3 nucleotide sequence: TGTGCCAGCAGCTTAGGGCGCGACGGTGGGGGAGGCTACACCTTC. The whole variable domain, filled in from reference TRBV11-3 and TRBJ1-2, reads EAGVVQSPRYKIIEKKQPVAFWCNPISGHNTLYWYLQNLGQGPELLIRYENEEAVDDSQLPKDRFSAERLKGVDSTLKIQPAELGDSAVYLCASSLGRDGGGGYTFGSGTRLTVV.

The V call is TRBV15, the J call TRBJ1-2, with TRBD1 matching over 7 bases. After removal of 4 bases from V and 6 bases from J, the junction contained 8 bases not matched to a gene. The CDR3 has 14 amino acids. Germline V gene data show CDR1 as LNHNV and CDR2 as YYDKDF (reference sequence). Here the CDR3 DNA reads TGTGCCACCAGCACGACAGGGCCGGCGGATGGCTACACCTTC. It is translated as CATSTTGPADGYTF.

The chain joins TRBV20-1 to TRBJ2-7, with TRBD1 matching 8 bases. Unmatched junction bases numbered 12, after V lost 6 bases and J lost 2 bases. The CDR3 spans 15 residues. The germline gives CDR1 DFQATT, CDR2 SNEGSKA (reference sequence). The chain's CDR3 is CSAHPPGQAPYEQYF. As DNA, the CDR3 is TGCAGTGCCCACCCCCCGGGACAGGCCCCCTACGAGCAGTACTTC.

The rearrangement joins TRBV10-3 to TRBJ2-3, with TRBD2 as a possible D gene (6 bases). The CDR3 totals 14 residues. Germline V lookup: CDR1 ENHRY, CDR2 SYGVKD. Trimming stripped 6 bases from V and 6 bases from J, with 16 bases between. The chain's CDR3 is CAIRGTVTTDTQYF. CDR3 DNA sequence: TGTGCCATCAGGGGGACTGTTACGACGGATACGCAGTATTTT.

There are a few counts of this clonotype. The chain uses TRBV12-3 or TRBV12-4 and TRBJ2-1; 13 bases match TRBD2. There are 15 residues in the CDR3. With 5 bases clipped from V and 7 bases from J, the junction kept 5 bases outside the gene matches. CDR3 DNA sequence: TGTGCCAGCAGTCCCCCGGGACTAGCGGGAAATGAGCAGTTCTTC. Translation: CASSPPGLAGNEQFF.

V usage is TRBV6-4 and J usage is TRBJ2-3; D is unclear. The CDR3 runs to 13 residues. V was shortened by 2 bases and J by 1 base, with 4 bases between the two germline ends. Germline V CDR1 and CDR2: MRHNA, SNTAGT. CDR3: CASSDGRTDTQYF. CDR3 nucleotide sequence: TGTGCCAGCAGTGACGGCCGCACAGATACGCAGTATTTT.

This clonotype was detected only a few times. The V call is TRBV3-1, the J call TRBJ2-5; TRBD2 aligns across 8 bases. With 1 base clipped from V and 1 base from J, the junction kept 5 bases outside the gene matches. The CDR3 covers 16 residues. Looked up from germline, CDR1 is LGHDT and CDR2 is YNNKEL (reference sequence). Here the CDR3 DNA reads TGTGCCAGCAGCCAAGTCCGCGGGGGGTCCCAAGAGACCCAGTACTTC. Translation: CASSQVRGGSQETQYF.

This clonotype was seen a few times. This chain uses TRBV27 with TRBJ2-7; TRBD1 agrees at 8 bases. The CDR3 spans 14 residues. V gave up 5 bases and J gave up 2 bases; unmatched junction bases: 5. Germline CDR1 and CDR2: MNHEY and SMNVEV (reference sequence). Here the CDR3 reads CASSPGTGPYEQYF. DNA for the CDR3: TGTGCCAGCAGTCCCGGGACAGGCCCCTACGAGCAGTACTTC.

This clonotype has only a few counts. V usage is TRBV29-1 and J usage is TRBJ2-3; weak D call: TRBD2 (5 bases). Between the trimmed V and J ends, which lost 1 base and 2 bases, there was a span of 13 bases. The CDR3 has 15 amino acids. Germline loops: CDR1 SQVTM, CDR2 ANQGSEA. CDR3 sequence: CSVEGTSFSTDTQYF. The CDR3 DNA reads TGCAGCGTTGAAGGGACTTCTTTTTCCACAGATACGCAGTATTTT.

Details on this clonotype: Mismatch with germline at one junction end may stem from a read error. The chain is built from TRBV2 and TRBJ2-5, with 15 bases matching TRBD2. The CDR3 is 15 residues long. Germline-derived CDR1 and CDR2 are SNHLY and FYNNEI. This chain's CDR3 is CASREGGLAGGTQYF. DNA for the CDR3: TGTGCCAGCAGAGAAGGGGGACTAGCGGGGGGGACCCAGTACTTC.